The 5 T cell receptor beta chains reported below all come from one sample, sequenced in a study of cytomegalovirus exposure and HLA in healthy donors. A multiplex PCR was run with 60 Vbeta primers and 13 Jbeta primers. Libraries were prepared by immunoSEQ multiplex PCR; TCRdb keeps only in-frame clonotypes and omits some of them. The data show about 160,000 clones, 81% seen once. Sequenced sample: PBMCs. Receptor source: a woman aged 18-29 years in good health and CMV-seronegative.

The chain uses TRBV7-8 and TRBJ1-6; D is perhaps TRBD1 (6 bases). Germline V gene data show CDR1 as SGHVS and CDR2 as FQNEAQ. V dropped 2 bases and J dropped 7 bases, with 12 bases sitting between them. The length of the CDR3 is 15 residues. CDR3 nucleotides: TGTGCCAGCAGCTTAAACTCCAGGGGAAATTCACCCCTCCACTTT. It codes for CASSLNSRGNSPLHF.

The V call is TRBV4-1, the J call TRBJ2-7, with D possibly TRBD1 on 6 matching bases. The CDR3 consists of 17 residues. The V end lost 3 bases, the J end lost 0 bases, and 18 bases lay between the germline ends. Germline V lookup: CDR1 MGHRA, CDR2 YSYEKL. The DNA for the CDR3 is TGCGCCAGCAGCCAGGGAACCGGGACACTAAGCTCCTACGAGCAGTACTTC. It specifies CASSQGTGTLSSYEQYF.

This clone has a handful of counts. The rearrangement joins TRBV13 to TRBJ2-5; 9 nucleotides align to TRBD1. From germline, CDR1 is PRHDT and CDR2 FYEKMQ (reference sequence). The CDR3 contains 15 residues. V lost 5 bases to trimming and J lost 3 bases; unmatched junction nucleotides: 7. The CDR3 bases are TGTGCCAGCAGCGCGGGACAGGGTCGTGAAGAGACCCAGTACTTC. Encoded protein: CASSAGQGREETQYF.

This chain connects TRBV6-5 to TRBJ2-7; 8 bases map to TRBD1. CDR3 length: 16 amino acids. The V gene end was trimmed by 0 bases and the J gene end by 3 bases; junction bases not matched to a gene: 7. Looked up from germline, CDR1 is MNHEY and CDR2 is SVGAGI. The chain's CDR3 is CASSYSEAGGGYEQYF. CDR3 DNA sequence: TGTGCCAGCAGTTACTCGGAAGCAGGGGGCGGCTACGAGCAGTACTTC.

V gene TRBV7-3 combines with J gene TRBJ2-2; tentative D call: TRBD1 (5 bases). This CDR3 region has 16 residues. Germline V lookup: CDR1 SGHTA, CDR2 FQGTGA. Trimming shortened V by 1 base and J by 1 base, and 10 bases separated the two germline ends. Here the CDR3 DNA reads TGTGCCAGCAGCTTAATGGGGCGCGGGAACACCGGGGAGCTGTTTTTT. It encodes CASSLMGRGNTGELFF.